This T cell receptor (beta chain) appears in the sequencing data of a study of shared clonotypes between healthy human individuals. The assay was immunoSEQ multiplex PCR, and TCRdb's table has in-frame clones only and misses some. The sample includes 2 million to 2.5 million clones, 93% of them seen just once. A remark on this clone: What it recognizes is unknown.

Overall study results and limits: Rarefaction showed sorted-subset sequencing was incomplete despite large depth.

Germline loops: CDR1 SGHNT, CDR2 YENEEA. Trimming shortened V by 8 bases and J by 0 bases, and 14 bases separated the two germline ends. The CDR3 consists of 15 residues. V and J are TRBV11-3 and TRBJ1-3; D is ambiguous. The source of this sequence is a man in his late teens or twenties in good health. Some clones in this sample may be carry-over from other donors' samples. The specimen sequenced was naive CD4+ T cells from PBMCs. Subset specified: CD45RA+ positively selected. This CDR3 reads CASSLGGDSGNTIYF. The CDR3 bases are TGTGCCAGCTCTCTTGGTGGGGACTCTGGAAACACCATATATTTT.